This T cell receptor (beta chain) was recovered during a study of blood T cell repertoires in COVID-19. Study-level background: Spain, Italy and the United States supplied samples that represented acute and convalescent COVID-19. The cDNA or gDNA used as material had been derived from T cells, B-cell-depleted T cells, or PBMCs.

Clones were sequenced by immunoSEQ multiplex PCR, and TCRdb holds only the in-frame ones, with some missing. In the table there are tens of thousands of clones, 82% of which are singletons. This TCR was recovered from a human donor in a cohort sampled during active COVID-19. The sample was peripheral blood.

The CDR3 nucleotides read TGTGCCAGCTCACAGGGGGCTACCACTGAAGCTTTCTTT. Its protein is CASSQGATTEAFF. V usage is TRBV18 and J usage is TRBJ1-1; TRBD1 matches 7 bases. V shed 4 bases and J 4 bases; nucleotides not matched to a gene: 3. CDR1 and CDR2 (germline): KGHSH, LQKENI. CDR3 length equals 13 residues.